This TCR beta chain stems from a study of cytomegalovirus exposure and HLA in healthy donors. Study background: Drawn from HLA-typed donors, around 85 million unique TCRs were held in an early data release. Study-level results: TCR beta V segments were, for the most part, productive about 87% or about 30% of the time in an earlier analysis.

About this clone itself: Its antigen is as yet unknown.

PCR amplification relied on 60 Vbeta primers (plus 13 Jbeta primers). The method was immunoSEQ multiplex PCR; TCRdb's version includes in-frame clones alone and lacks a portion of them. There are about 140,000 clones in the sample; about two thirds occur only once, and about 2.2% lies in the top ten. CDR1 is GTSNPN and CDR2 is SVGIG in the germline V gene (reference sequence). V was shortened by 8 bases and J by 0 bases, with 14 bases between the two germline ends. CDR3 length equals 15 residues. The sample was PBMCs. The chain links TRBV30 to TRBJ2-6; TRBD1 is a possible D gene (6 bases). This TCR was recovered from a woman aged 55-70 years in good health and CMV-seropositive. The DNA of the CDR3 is TGTGCCGGATCAACAGGGAACTCTGGGGCCAACGTCCTGACTTTC. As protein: CAGSTGNSGANVLTF. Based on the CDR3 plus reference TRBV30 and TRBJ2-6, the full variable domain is SQTIHQWPATLVQPVGSPLSLECTVEGTSNPNLYWYRQAAGRGLQLLFYSVGIGQISSEVPQNLSASRPQDRQFILSSKKLLLSDSGFYLCAGSTGNSGANVLTFGAGSRLTVL.